This T cell receptor beta chain was documented in a study of human T cells and chemical hapten exposure. V was trimmed by 5 bases and J by 4 bases, leaving 11 bases between them. There are 13 residues in the CDR3. Germline V gene sequence: CDR1 SGHAT, CDR2 FQDESV (reference sequence). The time point: pre-sensitization, week 0. Treatment: therapeutic diphenylcyclopropenone sensitization with weekly scalp DPC. There are many counts of this clonotype. TCRdb itself ran the RACE reads through MiXCR, one entry per CDR3 protein. Counted here are under 300,000 distinct CDR3 sequences, more than 6.5% occurring once; the ten biggest clones make up over 2%.

This specimen consisted of whole blood, obtained in connection with sensitization to the hapten diphenylcyclopropenone (DPC). V usage is TRBV11-1 and J usage is TRBJ2-5; tentatively, D is TRBD1 or TRBD2 (6 bases each). The source of this sequence is a woman aged 40 to 49 with alopecia areata. Some clones in this sample may be carry-over from other donors' samples. This chain's CDR3 is CASSRGGLETQYF. CDR3 coding DNA: TGTGCCAGCAGCCGAGGGGGGCTAGAGACCCAGTACTTC.